This T cell receptor beta chain derives from a study of cytomegalovirus exposure and HLA in healthy donors. Study context: Unique TCR beta sequences numbering approximately 120 million came from some 200 million T cells in an earlier analysis.

Unmatched junction bases numbered 10, after V lost 4 bases and J lost 1 base. This CDR3 has 17 amino acids. From germline, CDR1 is SGHNT and CDR2 YYREEE (reference sequence). Notes on this clone: Its target is not known.

The PCR contained 60 Vbeta and 13 Jbeta primers. The assay was immunoSEQ multiplex PCR, and TCRdb's table has in-frame clones only and misses some. The sample carries some 130,000 clones, approximately 80% recorded once. General study findings and limits: The study carried out a later analysis of TCR beta sequences. It associated around 17,000 of them with specific HLA alleles at a false discovery rate of 0.05.

This chain uses TRBV5-4 with TRBJ2-7; 11 positions match TRBD2. The TCR comes from a man aged 30 to 45 in good health and CMV-seronegative. The specimen sequenced was PBMCs. The CDR3 DNA is TGTGCCAGCAGCCCGCTGGGGACTAGCGGACTTTCCTACGAGCAGTACTTC. Translating gives CASSPLGTSGLSYEQYF.